A single sample gave rise to the 23 T cell receptor beta chains below, sequenced in a study of memory CD4+ T cells and cytomegalovirus serostatus. The sort gate was single viable CD3+CD4+CD8-CD45RO+ cells for memory CD4+ T cells. Profiled with immunoSEQ multiplex PCR; TCRdb holds only in-frame clones, not every one. The sample has about 96,000 clones, 80% seen once; the top ten hold around 3.6%. Sequenced: memory CD4+ T cells from blood. These receptors were taken from an adult in good health and CMV-seropositive.

V usage is TRBV5-1 and J usage is TRBJ2-7, with 10 positions matching TRBD1. The germline V gene encodes CDR1 SGHRS and CDR2 YFSETQ. The CDR3 runs 14 residues. V shed 4 bases and J 10 bases; nucleotides not matched to a gene: 11. As DNA, the CDR3 is TGCGCCAGCAGCAGGGGACAGGGGATCGATTCTCAGTACTTC. Translation: CASSRGQGIDSQYF.

The rearrangement joins TRBV28 to TRBJ1-5; 10 bases line up with TRBD1. Germline CDR1 reads MDHEN; CDR2 reads SYDVKM. The CDR3 runs 16 residues. V was pared by 5 bases and J by 5 bases, with 9 bases of the junction left unmatched. This chain's CDR3 is CASSTPGTGDYQPQHF. The CDR3 DNA follows: TGTGCCAGCAGTACACCAGGGACAGGGGATTATCAGCCCCAGCATTTT.

This clone was observed a handful of times. Here the CDR3 reads CASSLAGNMNTEAFF. In nucleotides, the CDR3 is TGTGCCAGCAGCTTGGCAGGTAACATGAACACTGAAGCTTTCTTT. This chain joins TRBV5-4 and TRBJ1-1; no reliable D call. This CDR3 is 15 amino acids long. Per the germline V gene, CDR1 is SGHNT and CDR2 is YYREEE (reference sequence). Deletions cut 0 bases from V and 0 bases from J, with 9 bases between.

This clone was counted only a few times. V gene TRBV6-1 combines with J gene TRBJ1-5; the D gene is possibly TRBD1 (5 bases). Between the trimmed V and J ends, which lost 4 bases and 7 bases, there was a span of 17 bases. The germline V gene encodes CDR1 MNHNS and CDR2 SASEGT. This CDR3 region has 15 residues. The CDR3 reads CASSGTWQGGQPQHF. The CDR3, as DNA: TGTGCCAGCAGTGGTACGTGGCAGGGAGGACAGCCCCAGCATTTT.

V is TRBV6-1 and J is TRBJ1-1; TRBD1 matches 10 bases. J gave up 10 bases and V 2 bases, and 7 bases lay outside the gene matches. The CDR3 spans 14 residues. Germline V gene sequence: CDR1 MNHNS, CDR2 SASEGT. The CDR3 is CASSEQGQGVSAFF. The CDR3 DNA sequence: TGTGCCAGCAGTGAACAAGGACAGGGGGTTTCAGCTTTCTTT.

The chain recombines TRBV9 with TRBJ2-3, with 7 bases aligning to TRBD2. CDR3 size: 15 residues. V trimming: 2 bases; J trimming: 5 bases; junction bases outside the gene matches: 8. Germline V CDR1 and CDR2: SGDLS, YYNGEE. The CDR3 nucleotides are TGTGCCAGCAGCGTGAGCGGGACTACCAAAGATACGCAGTATTTT. It is translated as CASSVSGTTKDTQYF.

This rearrangement joins TRBV27 to TRBJ2-7, with D perhaps TRBD2 (5 bases). Trimming pared 2 bases from V and 0 bases from J, leaving 11 bases between. The CDR3 runs 15 residues. The germline V gene has CDR1 MNHEY and CDR2 SMNVEV (reference sequence). The chain's CDR3 is CASSLEYGSSYEQYF. The CDR3 nucleotides are TGTGCCAGCAGTTTAGAGTATGGGAGCTCCTACGAGCAGTACTTC.

As DNA, the CDR3 is TGTGCCAGCAGCGTGGGGGGGGCCTCTGGGGCCAACGTCCTGACTTTC. Its protein is CASSVGGASGANVLTF. This rearrangement joins TRBV5-4 to TRBJ2-6; a possible D gene is TRBD2 (7 bases). CDR3 length equals 16 residues. V was pared by 4 bases and J by 0 bases, with 11 bases between. Germline V gene sequence: CDR1 SGHNT, CDR2 YYREEE (reference sequence).

The rearrangement uses TRBV5-6 and TRBJ2-1; 9 positions agree with TRBD1. Trimming removed 4 bases from V and 5 bases from J; junction bases left unmatched: 10. The CDR3 sequence is 16 residues long. The germline CDR1 and CDR2 sequences are SGHDT and YYEEEE. This chain's CDR3 is CASSVSGTGRHNEQFF. CDR3 coding DNA: TGTGCCAGCAGCGTTTCCGGGACAGGGCGCCACAATGAGCAGTTCTTC.

The CDR3 region has the DNA TGTGCCAGCAGCCGGGGACAGAACTCTGGAAACACCATATATTTT. Its protein is CASSRGQNSGNTIYF. V gene TRBV5-4 combines with J gene TRBJ1-3, with 7 bases fitting TRBD1. CDR1 SGHNT and CDR2 YYREEE come from the germline V gene (reference sequence). This CDR3 has 15 amino acids. V lost 4 bases and J lost 0; bases outside the gene matches: 4.

V usage is TRBV5-1 and J usage is TRBJ1-1, with 8 bases aligning to TRBD1. After removal of 4 bases from V and 1 base from J, the junction contained 12 bases not matched to a gene. Germline-derived CDR1 and CDR2 are SGHRS and YFSETQ. CDR3 length equals 17 residues. Here the CDR3 reads CASSAIPTGTGNTEAFF. CDR3 bases: TGCGCCAGCAGCGCAATCCCTACCGGGACAGGGAACACTGAAGCTTTCTTT.

V usage is TRBV27 and J usage is TRBJ2-5, with a weak D call TRBD2 (8 bases). Germline-derived CDR1 and CDR2 are MNHEY and SMNVEV (reference sequence). The CDR3 is made up of 19 amino acids. Between the trimmed V and J ends, which lost 5 bases and 7 bases, there was a span of 32 bases. The CDR3 region is CASSVGQRGAGVGWGTQYF. The CDR3, as DNA: TGTGCCAGCAGTGTGGGACAGCGGGGAGCGGGAGTAGGGTGGGGGACCCAGTACTTC.

This clone appeared a few times. The chain is built from TRBV4-1 and TRBJ2-2; TRBD2 matches at 14 bases. Germline CDR1 MGHRA, CDR2 YSYEKL. V dropped 5 bases and J dropped 5; count of bases not matched to a gene: 7. CDR3 length: 17 residues. The CDR3 is CASSIGTSGSRTGELFF. Here the CDR3 DNA reads TGCGCCAGCAGCATCGGGACTAGCGGGAGTAGAACCGGGGAGCTGTTTTTT.

The V call is TRBV10-3, the J call TRBJ2-1; TRBD2 matches at 15 bases. Per germline, CDR1 ENHRY and CDR2 SYGVKD. The ends lost 9 bases at V and 6 bases at J; junction bases unmatched: 0. The CDR3 extends over 13 amino acids. CDR3 loop: CAMGLAGGNEQFF. The CDR3, as DNA: TGTGCCATGGGACTAGCGGGAGGCAATGAGCAGTTCTTC.

The chain joins TRBV5-6 to TRBJ2-5; D is unresolved. V gave up 0 bases and J gave up 8 bases, with 11 bases separating them. The length of the CDR3 is 13 residues. Germline values: CDR1 SGHDT, CDR2 YYEEEE. The CDR3: CASSLGVVGTQYF. CDR3 in DNA: TGTGCCAGCAGCTTGGGGGTGGTTGGAACCCAGTACTTC.

The rearrangement joins TRBV6-4 to TRBJ2-3, with TRBD2 identical over 9 bases. The CDR3 spans 15 residues. V was clipped by 6 bases and J by 7 bases; unmatched bases: 11. In germline, CDR1 is MRHNA, CDR2 SNTAGT. The CDR3 here is CASRKLAGPSNTQYF. Here the CDR3 DNA reads TGTGCCAGCAGGAAACTAGCGGGCCCATCCAATACGCAGTATTTT.

This rearrangement joins TRBV28 to TRBJ1-1; TRBD1 agrees at 8 bases. V was pared by 6 bases and J by 1 base, with 4 bases of the junction left unmatched. The CDR3 has 14 residues. The germline CDR1 and CDR2 sequences are MDHEN and SYDVKM. This chain's CDR3 is CASSPGQGNTEAFF. The CDR3 DNA is TGTGCCAGCAGCCCCGGACAGGGGAACACTGAAGCTTTCTTT.

This chain connects TRBV28 to TRBJ1-5, with no clear D. The CDR3 runs to 14 residues. CDR1 and CDR2 from the germline V gene are MDHEN and SYDVKM. V lost 5 bases, J lost 0 bases, and 8 bases lay in between. The CDR3 here is CASSPQVSNQPQHF. The CDR3 DNA is TGTGCCAGCAGTCCCCAGGTTAGCAATCAGCCCCAGCATTTT.

The chain uses TRBV19 and TRBJ2-5; D possibly matches TRBD1 or TRBD2 (5 bases each). Germline V gene lookup returns CDR1 LNHDA and CDR2 SQIVND (reference sequence). V was clipped by 4 bases and J by 1 base, with 13 bases between them. The CDR3 has 15 residues. The CDR3 here is CASSRGKSPQETQYF. CDR3 in DNA: TGTGCCAGTAGTAGGGGGAAGAGTCCCCAAGAGACCCAGTACTTC.

This clone was observed a few times. The J gene is TRBJ2-2, the V gene TRBV30; 7 bases line up with TRBD1. Per the germline V gene, CDR1 is GTSNPN and CDR2 is SVGIG (reference sequence). V lost 2 bases and J lost 3; bases outside the gene matches: 3. The CDR3 extends over 14 amino acids. For the CDR3, the DNA is TGTGCCTGGAGTAACAGGGGCTACACCGGGGAGCTGTTTTTT. Amino acids: CAWSNRGYTGELFF.

This clone was detected only a few times. The chain combines TRBV4-1 with TRBJ1-4; no clear D gene. The CDR3 runs 17 residues. Germline lookup yields CDR1 MGHRA and CDR2 YSYEKL. V was trimmed by 0 bases and J by 8 bases, leaving 19 bases between them. The CDR3 spells CASSQDKAGSTGEKLFF. DNA for the CDR3: TGCGCCAGCAGCCAAGATAAGGCGGGTTCTACCGGCGAAAAACTGTTTTTT.

This clone was counted only a few times. V gene TRBV7-2 combines with J gene TRBJ2-1, with 16 bases aligning to TRBD2. The CDR3 length is 18 residues. Germline CDR1 SGHTA, CDR2 FQGNSA. Trimming cost V 3 bases and J 7 bases; bases outside gene matches: 9. DNA for the CDR3: TGTGCCAGCAGCTTGCCGGGGACTAGCGGGAGGGTTCGGAATGAGCAGTTCTTC. Translated: CASSLPGTSGRVRNEQFF.

The genes are TRBV5-1 and TRBJ2-5; 9 bases match TRBD1. Germline assignment: CDR1 SGHRS and CDR2 YFSETQ. The trim removed 0 bases at V and 4 bases at J, leaving 7 bases unmatched. This CDR3 spans 16 amino acids. CDR3 protein: CASSLGYATGGETQYF. The CDR3 coding sequence is TGCGCCAGCAGCTTGGGGTACGCGACAGGGGGAGAGACCCAGTACTTC.